The 14 T cell receptor beta chains listed next were all sequenced from one sample in a study of cytotoxic CD8 clonotypes in ibrutinib-treated CLL. Only in-frame clones appear in the TCRdb table, and some are missing; sequencing was by immunoSEQ multiplex PCR. This sample has approximately 150,000 clones, with 70% to 90% found just once. Here the sequenced sample was PBMCs, taken at disease progression, from a patient treated with ibrutinib. These receptors came from a human donor with chronic lymphocytic leukemia.

CDR3 sequence reads: CASSPRLATNEKLFF. The CDR3 region has the DNA TGTGCCAGCAGCCCAAGACTGGCAACTAATGAAAAACTGTTTTTT. V gene TRBV7-9 combines with J gene TRBJ1-4; D uncertain. Trimming took off 5 bases at V and 0 bases at J, with 10 bases between the two ends. From germline, CDR1 is SEHNR and CDR2 FQNEAQ (reference sequence). This CDR3 comprises 15 residues.

The V gene is TRBV7-3, the J gene TRBJ2-2; perhaps TRBD2 as D (6 bases). The CDR3 extends over 14 amino acids. Trimming stripped 5 bases from V and 7 bases from J, with 14 bases between. Germline V gene sequence: CDR1 SGHTA, CDR2 FQGTGA. CDR3 residues: CASSGTSPYGELFF. Here the CDR3 DNA reads TGTGCCAGCAGCGGCACTAGCCCCTACGGGGAGCTGTTTTTT. The entire variable domain, with the rest obtained from reference TRBV7-3 and TRBJ2-2, is as follows: GAGVSQTPSNKVTEKGKYVELRCDPISGHTALYWYRQSLGQGPEFLIYFQGTGAADDSGLPNDRFFAVRPEGSVSTLKIQRTERGDSAVYLCASSGTSPYGELFFGEGSRLTVL.

The chain joins TRBV7-7 to TRBJ2-1, with 15 bases identical to TRBD2. This CDR3 is built from 18 residues. V shed 2 bases, J shed 9 bases, and the junction held 11 bases outside the gene matches. The germline V gene encodes CDR1 SSHAT and CDR2 FNYEAQ (reference sequence). The CDR3 nucleotides read TGTGCCAGCAGCTTACACGAATCACCGGGACTAGCGGGAGGTGAGCAGTTCTTC. It translates to CASSLHESPGLAGGEQFF. Using reference TRBV7-7 and TRBJ2-1 for the parts outside the CDR3, the full variable domain is GAGVSQSPRYKVTKRGQDVTLRCDPISSHATLYWYQQALGQGPEFLTYFNYEAQPDKSGLPSDRFSAERPEGSISTLTIQRTEQRDSAMYRCASSLHESPGLAGGEQFFGPGTRLTVL.

V is TRBV11-1 and J is TRBJ1-2, with 9 bases matching TRBD1. Trimming cost V 2 bases and J 4 bases; bases outside gene matches: 5. Germline assignment: CDR1 SGHAT and CDR2 FQDESV (reference sequence). The length of the CDR3 is 15 residues. The CDR3 region is CASSLRTGVAYGYTF. The CDR3 DNA is TGTGCCAGCAGCTTACGGACAGGGGTGGCCTATGGCTACACCTTC.

J is TRBJ2-5 and V is TRBV18; TRBD1 matches 8 bases. Germline V gene lookup returns CDR1 KGHSH and CDR2 LQKENI. V shed 3 bases, J shed 1 base, and the junction held 10 bases outside the gene matches. This CDR3 contains 17 residues. CDR3 in amino acids: CASSPLPLTGAQETQYF. For the CDR3, the DNA is TGTGCCAGCTCACCCCTCCCACTGACAGGGGCCCAAGAGACCCAGTACTTC.

V gene TRBV7-9 combines with J gene TRBJ2-5; D unresolved. CDR1 SEHNR and CDR2 FQNEAQ come from the germline V gene (reference sequence). This CDR3 has 11 residues. V dropped 3 bases and J dropped 13 bases, with 12 bases sitting between them. As DNA, the CDR3 is TGTGCCAGCAGCTTCTCGGAGCCCTCGTACTTC. It yields the protein CASSFSEPSYF.

This clone was seen a single time. The V call is TRBV13, the J call TRBJ2-2, with unresolved D. Germline values: CDR1 PRHDT, CDR2 FYEKMQ (reference sequence). V lost 5 bases to trimming and J lost 5 bases, with 9 bases between them. The CDR3 spans 13 residues. The CDR3 region has the DNA TGTGCCAGCAGCCTTAGCCCGACCGGGGAGCTGTTTTTT. It translates to CASSLSPTGELFF.

This CDR3 reads CASSHRDFRNEKLFF. CDR3 DNA sequence: TGTGCCAGCAGCCATAGGGACTTCCGTAATGAAAAACTGTTTTTT. The chain is built from TRBV14 and TRBJ1-4, with D tentatively TRBD1 (5 bases). The CDR3 loop spans 15 amino acids. Trimming removed 3 bases at V and 4 bases at J, with 12 bases between. Germline assignment: CDR1 SGHDN and CDR2 FVKESK.

The chain combines TRBV4-1 with TRBJ1-4, with D unclear. CDR1 and CDR2 from the germline V gene are MGHRA and YSYEKL. CDR3 length equals 15 residues. Trimming removed 0 bases from V and 3 bases from J, with 8 bases in between. The CDR3 nucleotides read TGCGCCAGCAGCCAAGATGGGCAGCCTAATGAAAAACTGTTTTTT. Translation gives CASSQDGQPNEKLFF.

This clone was seen a few times. J is TRBJ2-1 and V is TRBV5-4; D uncertain. V dropped 0 bases and J dropped 7 bases, with 5 bases sitting between them. This CDR3 is built from 12 residues. Germline CDR1 is SGHNT and CDR2 is YYREEE (reference sequence). The CDR3 reads CASSLGGNEQFF. CDR3 coding DNA: TGTGCCAGCAGCTTGGGAGGAAATGAGCAGTTCTTC.

This CDR3 is CASSIVGQGDYGYTF. DNA of the CDR3: TGTGCCAGTAGTATAGTTGGACAGGGAGACTATGGCTACACCTTC. This chain links TRBV19 with TRBJ1-2; 8 bases are a match to TRBD1. Looked up from germline, CDR1 is LNHDA and CDR2 is SQIVND (reference sequence). This CDR3 spans 15 amino acids. V lost 1 base and J lost 3; bases outside the gene matches: 4.

The count of this clone is one. The chain is built from TRBV9 and TRBJ2-2, with D perhaps matching TRBD1 (5 bases). Germline CDR1 SGDLS, CDR2 YYNGEE. The V end was cut by 3 bases, the J end by 7 bases, with 13 bases between. The CDR3 contains 14 residues. The CDR3 reads CASSARVANGELFF. As DNA, the CDR3 is TGTGCCAGCAGCGCCAGGGTTGCGAACGGGGAGCTGTTTTTT. The complete variable domain, with remaining parts taken from reference TRBV9 and TRBJ2-2, reads DSGVTQTPKHLITATGQRVTLRCSPRSGDLSVYWYQQSLDQGLQFLIQYYNGEERAKGNILERFSAQQFPDLHSELNLSSLELGDSALYFCASSARVANGELFFGEGSRLTVL.

V is TRBV2 and J is TRBJ1-5, with D perhaps matching TRBD1 (6 bases). Germline V gene sequence: CDR1 SNHLY, CDR2 FYNNEI. The V end was cut by 8 bases, the J end by 5 bases, with 16 bases between. The CDR3 is made up of 14 amino acids. For the CDR3, the DNA is TGTGCCAGCCTCCCTACAGGGAGGGATCAGCCCCAGCATTTT. Its protein is CASLPTGRDQPQHF.

This rearrangement joins TRBV2 to TRBJ2-5; tentatively, D is TRBD2 (5 bases). There are 15 residues in the CDR3. Between the trimmed V and J ends, which lost 2 bases and 2 bases, there was a span of 12 bases. The V gene's germline CDR1 is SNHLY and CDR2 FYNNEI. The CDR3 DNA follows: TGTGCCAGCAGTGAATTTCCGACTACACAAGAGACCCAGTACTTC. It yields the protein CASSEFPTTQETQYF. Full variable domain (outside the CDR3, taken from reference TRBV2 and TRBJ2-5): EPEVTQTPSHQVTQMGQEVILRCVPISNHLYFYWYRQILGQKVEFLVSFYNNEISEKSEIFDDQFSVERPDGSNFTLKIRSTKLEDSAMYFCASSEFPTTQETQYFGPGTRLLVL.